This TCR beta chain comes out of a study of neurological immune-mediated disorders. CDR3 size: 14 residues. CDR1 and CDR2 from the germline V gene are MNHEY and SVGAGI. Trimming removed 8 bases from V and 7 bases from J, with 18 bases in between. Sample time point: longitudinal time-point 2. Unsorted libraries were generated from 2 million PBMCs held at -80 degrees C. TCRdb reprocessed the 5' RACE reads with MiXCR, giving one entry per CDR3 protein. In the table there are roughly 34,000 distinct CDR3 sequences, about 13% of which are singletons. This clonotype was recorded at least ten times. The sequence came from a woman in her thirties or forties in good health. The sequencing input was PBMCs. The chain links TRBV6-5 to TRBJ1-5; a weak D match, TRBD1 (5 bases). CDR3 amino acids: CASSTEGTGQPQHF. CDR3 bases: TGTGCCAGCTCAACGGAGGGGACGGGGCAGCCCCAGCATTTT.